This T cell receptor (beta chain) was retrieved from a study of T cells in Graves' hyperthyroidism and ophthalmopathy. Amplification targeted TCR beta CDR3 regions from RNA transcripts. The TCR CDR3 was amplified in a first-round RT-PCR using the HTBI primer set. TCRdb called the multiplex PCR reads again in MiXCR, with one record for every CDR3 protein. The data hold around 600,000 distinct CDR3 sequences, with 14% observed a single time. A Clinical Activity Score of at least 3, a NOSPECS grade of at least 4 and a duration under 3 months were recorded in the ophthalmopathy patients. PBMCs were sourced from more than 7.5 ml fresh peripheral blood. Germline-derived CDR1 and CDR2 are SGHRS and YFSETQ. The CDR3 is 18 residues long. After removal of 0 bases from V and 0 bases from J, the junction contained 10 bases not matched to a gene. This clonotype was picked up many times.

The genes are TRBV5-1 and TRBJ2-3; 7 bases agree with TRBD1. Sequenced: blood. The source is a woman aged 18-29 years with Graves' ophthalmopathy. The CDR3 protein is CASSLGQPSGGSTDTQYF. Here the CDR3 DNA reads TGCGCCAGCAGCTTGGGACAACCCTCAGGGGGTAGCACAGATACGCAGTATTTT.